This T cell receptor (beta chain) stems from a study of blood T cell repertoires in COVID-19 (dated by TCRdb to the early 2020s). Study-level background: Samples from collaborators originated in the United States, Italy and Spain and spanned both the acute and convalescent phases of COVID-19. The prospective study material was composed of cDNA or gDNA derived from T cells, B-cell-depleted T cells, or PBMCs. Subjects who had been exposed to COVID-19, were actively infected with it, or had recovered from it provided the deeply sampled blood TCRbeta repertoires that made up the dataset. The repertoires were released in a freely available public database intended as a resource for research on the immune response to SARS-CoV-2. The samples were drawn from two sources: the first 160 participants of the ongoing ImmuneRACE study, and 1,200 or so subjects contributed by 6 global collaborators. Nearly every sample came with metadata listing a de-identified subject ID, COVID-19 status, age in years and sex. Where HLA class I and class II types were available, the types were taken from metadata supplied by the sample provider, not from assay-based typing. Broad study findings and their caveats: The amount of clinical and demographic metadata varied by source and participant and was provided uncurated.

The CDR3 runs 13 amino acids, cysteine and phenylalanine included. This entry keeps only the CDR3 DNA: 39 bases, framed from base 1. Relative to germline, V is missing 8 bases and J is missing 3 bases, with 4 bases of the junction outside any gene match. CDR1 MNHNY and CDR2 SVGAGI are derived from the germline V gene (reference sequence). The collaborating institutions used their own protocols to collect whole blood in K2EDTA tubes. Collaborator samples were shipped for TCRbeta analysis as frozen whole blood, isolated PBMCs, or DNA extracted from either sample type. About this clone: No cognate antigen has been identified for it. It has no much larger one-base neighbor in the sample; base qualities were not kept.

TCRbeta CDR3 regions were amplified from genomic DNA by means of the immunoSEQ Assay, a bias-controlled multiplex PCR. The authors' analysis ran thus. The number of nucleated cells in each sample was estimated from the amplification of reference gene primers within the assay. Sequence reads were collapsed and filtered to measure the absolute abundance of every unique TCRbeta CDR3 rearrangement. For each sample, productive Simpson clonality was calculated as the square root of Simpson's diversity index across productive rearrangements. The table comes from immuneACCESS by way of TCRdb, which keeps in-frame sequences with V and J called. Part of the clones is missing from these tables; in studies checked, under half for an unresolved V gene and the rest for unknown reasons. V and J calls and clone size are given by that table; D and trimming were obtained from the DNA. The sample includes more than 120,000 clones, with roughly 90% observed a single time. The ten largest clones represent 1.5% to 2% of the sample.

The chain is made from TRBV6-6 and TRBJ2-1; TRBD1 lines up with 7 middle nucleotides. The sequence derives from a human donor in a cohort sampled during active COVID-19. Input material: peripheral blood. The CDR3 amino acid sequence is: CASCRDSYNEQFF. The DNA sequence follows: TGTGCCAGCTGCCGGGACAGCTACAATGAGCAGTTCTTC.